A single T cell receptor beta chain is shown here with its context. The source of the sample is a study of CD8+ T cells in alopecia areata. The V and J ends lost 3 bases and 6 bases respectively, with 5 bases between them. Germline V lookup: CDR1 SEHNR, CDR2 FQNEAQ (reference sequence). The CDR3 contains 11 residues. As for treatment: oral pan-JAK inhibitor, 5-10 mg twice daily. Extraction and reverse transcription of RNA yielded cDNA as the sequencing template. The protocol was immunoSEQ multiplex PCR, while the TCRdb copy is restricted to in-frame clones and leaves out a portion. Of about 90,000 clones listed, roughly 45% were seen once; the top ten hold about 17%.

The chain is built from TRBV7-9 and TRBJ1-1; D unclear. This TCR was recovered from a human donor with alopecia areata. The sample was CD8+ T cells sorted from blood, taken at week 24, from a patient treated with tofacitinib. The CDR3 DNA reads TGTGCCAGCAGCTTCATATCTGAAGCTTTCTTT. Protein sequence: CASSFISEAFF.